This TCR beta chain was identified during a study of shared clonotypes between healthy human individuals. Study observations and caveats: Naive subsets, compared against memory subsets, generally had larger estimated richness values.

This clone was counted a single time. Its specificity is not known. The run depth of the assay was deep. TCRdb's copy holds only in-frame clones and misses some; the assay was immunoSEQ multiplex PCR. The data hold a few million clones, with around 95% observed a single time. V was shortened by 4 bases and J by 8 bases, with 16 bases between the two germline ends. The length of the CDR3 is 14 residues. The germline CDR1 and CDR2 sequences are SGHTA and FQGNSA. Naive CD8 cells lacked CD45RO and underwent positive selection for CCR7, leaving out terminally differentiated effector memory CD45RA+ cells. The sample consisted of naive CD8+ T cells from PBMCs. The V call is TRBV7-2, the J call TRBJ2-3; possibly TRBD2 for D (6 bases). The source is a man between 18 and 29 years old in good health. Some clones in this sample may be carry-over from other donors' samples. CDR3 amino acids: CASSSEDYFGTQYF. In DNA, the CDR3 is TGTGCCAGCAGCTCCGAGGACTACTTTGGTACGCAGTATTTT.